Presented here are 5 T cell receptor beta chains from one specimen sequenced in a study of T-cell reconstitution after alpha-beta-depleted transplantation in children. It was with unique molecular identifiers that the TCRbeta library was prepared. MiXCR, run by TCRdb on the PCR reads, gives a single entry per CDR3 protein. This table holds hundreds of thousands of distinct CDR3 sequences, over 9.5% found once. The sample consisted of PBMCs, taken before TCRalphabeta/CD19-depleted stem cell transplant. These receptors all come from a child aged 2-15 years with inherited bone marrow failure, due to receive a stem cell transplant.

The sample holds many counts of this clonotype. This rearrangement joins TRBV12-3 or TRBV12-4 to TRBJ2-3; D remains ambiguous. The CDR3 is 12 residues long. V lost 2 bases and J lost 6, with 6 bases in between. DNA of the CDR3: TGTGCCAGCAGTTTACTAAGGGATACGCAGTATTTT. Protein sequence: CASSLLRDTQYF.

This clonotype came up many times. The V call is TRBV11-2, the J call TRBJ2-6; D is uncertain. Germline V gene data show CDR1 as SGHAT and CDR2 as FQNNGV. The CDR3 contains 14 residues. V gave up 3 bases and J gave up 0 bases, with 3 bases separating them. The CDR3, as DNA: TGTGCCAGCAGCTTTAGCTCTGGGGCCAACGTCCTGACTTTC. This encodes CASSFSSGANVLTF.

This clonotype was observed many times. V gene TRBV20-1 combines with J gene TRBJ1-1; TRBD1 might be the D (6 bases). Germline-derived CDR1 and CDR2 are DFQATT and SNEGSKA (reference sequence). The V end lost 5 bases, the J end lost 7 bases, and 17 bases lay between the germline ends. The CDR3 is 13 residues long. The chain's CDR3 is CSAEKNRVIEAFF. Written as DNA, the CDR3 is TGCAGTGCTGAAAAGAACAGGGTGATTGAAGCTTTCTTT.

This clonotype showed up many times. V and J are TRBV6-1 and TRBJ2-1, with D uncertain. CDR1 and CDR2 from the germline V gene are MNHNS and SASEGT. The CDR3 totals 13 residues. The germline V and J ends were trimmed by 3 bases and 8 bases, with 11 bases remaining between them. The CDR3 reads CASSDPDVDEQFF. CDR3 DNA: TGTGCCAGCAGTGACCCGGACGTCGATGAGCAGTTCTTC.

This clonotype was seen a few times. Because the CDR3 is missing its conserved closing phenylalanine or tryptophan, this is likely a read error. This rearrangement joins TRBV24-1 to TRBJ2-3, with 10 bases matching TRBD1. The V gene's germline CDR1 is KGHDR and CDR2 SFDVKD. V gave up 8 bases and J gave up 4 bases; unmatched junction bases: 8. This CDR3 is built from 15 residues. CDR3: CATKAGTGDADTQYI. CDR3 in DNA: TGTGCCACCAAGGCCGGGACAGGGGACGCAGATACGCAGTATATT.